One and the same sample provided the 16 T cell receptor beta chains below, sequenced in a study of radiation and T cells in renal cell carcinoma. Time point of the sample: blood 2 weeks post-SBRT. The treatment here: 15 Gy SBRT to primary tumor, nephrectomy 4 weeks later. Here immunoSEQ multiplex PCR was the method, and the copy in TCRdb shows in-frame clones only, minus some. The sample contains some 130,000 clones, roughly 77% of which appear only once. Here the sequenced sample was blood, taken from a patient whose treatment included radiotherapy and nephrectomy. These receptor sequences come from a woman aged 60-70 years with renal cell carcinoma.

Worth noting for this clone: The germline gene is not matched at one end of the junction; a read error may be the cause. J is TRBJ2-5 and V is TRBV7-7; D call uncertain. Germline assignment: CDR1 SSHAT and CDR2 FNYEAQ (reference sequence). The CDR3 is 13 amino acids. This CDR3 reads CASSLASGETQYF. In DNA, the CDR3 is TGTGCTAGCAGCTTAGCCAGTGGTGAGACCCAGTACTTC. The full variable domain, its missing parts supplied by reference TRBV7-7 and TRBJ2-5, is GAGVSQSPRYKVTKRGQDVTLRCDPISSHATLYWYQQALGQGPEFLTYFNYEAQPDKSGLPSDRFSAERPEGSISTLTIQRTEQRDSAMYRCASSLASGETQYFGPGTRLLVL.

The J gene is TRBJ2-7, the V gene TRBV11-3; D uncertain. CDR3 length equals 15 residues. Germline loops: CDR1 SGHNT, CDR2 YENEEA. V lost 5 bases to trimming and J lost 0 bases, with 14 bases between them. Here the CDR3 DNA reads TGTGCCAGCAGCAGACGGTCATCTAGCTCCTACGAGCAGTACTTC. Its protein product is CASSRRSSSSYEQYF. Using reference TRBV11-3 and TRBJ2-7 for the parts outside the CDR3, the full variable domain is EAGVVQSPRYKIIEKKQPVAFWCNPISGHNTLYWYLQNLGQGPELLIRYENEEAVDDSQLPKDRFSAERLKGVDSTLKIQPAELGDSAVYLCASSRRSSSSYEQYFGPGTRLTVT.

The CDR3 region is CASSYSRGRGYNEQFF. The CDR3 bases are TGTGCCAGCAGTTACTCGCGGGGTCGGGGGTACAATGAGCAGTTCTTC. The rearrangement uses TRBV6-5 and TRBJ2-1; D may be TRBD2 (6 bases). V was cut by 0 bases and J by 4 bases, with 13 bases left in between. The CDR3 runs 16 residues. Germline CDR1 and CDR2: MNHEY and SVGAGI.

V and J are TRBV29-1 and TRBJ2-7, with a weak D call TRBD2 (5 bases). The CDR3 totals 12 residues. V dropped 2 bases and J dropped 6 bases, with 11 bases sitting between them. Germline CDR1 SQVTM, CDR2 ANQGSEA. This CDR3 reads CSVERLRGEQYF. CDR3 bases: TGCAGCGTTGAAAGGCTCCGGGGCGAGCAGTACTTC.

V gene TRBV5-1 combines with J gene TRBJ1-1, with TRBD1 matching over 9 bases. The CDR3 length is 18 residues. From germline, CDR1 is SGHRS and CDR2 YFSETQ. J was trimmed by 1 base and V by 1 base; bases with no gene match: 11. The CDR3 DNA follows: TGCGCCAGCAGCTTGCCGGCGGGACAGGGAGTGAAGAACACTGAAGCTTTCTTT. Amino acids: CASSLPAGQGVKNTEAFF.

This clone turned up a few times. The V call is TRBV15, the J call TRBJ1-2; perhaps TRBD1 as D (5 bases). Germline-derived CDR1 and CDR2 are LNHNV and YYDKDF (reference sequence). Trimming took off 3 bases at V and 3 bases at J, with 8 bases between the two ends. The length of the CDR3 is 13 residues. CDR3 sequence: CATSSSRDYGYTF. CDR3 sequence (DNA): TGTGCCACCAGCAGCAGCAGGGACTATGGCTACACCTTC.

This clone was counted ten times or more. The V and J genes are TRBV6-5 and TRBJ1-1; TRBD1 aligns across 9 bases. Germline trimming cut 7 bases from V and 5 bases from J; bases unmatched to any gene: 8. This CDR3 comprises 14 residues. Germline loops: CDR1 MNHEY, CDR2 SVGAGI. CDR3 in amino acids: CASNTGGLRTEAFF. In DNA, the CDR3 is TGTGCCAGCAATACAGGGGGCTTGAGGACTGAAGCTTTCTTT.

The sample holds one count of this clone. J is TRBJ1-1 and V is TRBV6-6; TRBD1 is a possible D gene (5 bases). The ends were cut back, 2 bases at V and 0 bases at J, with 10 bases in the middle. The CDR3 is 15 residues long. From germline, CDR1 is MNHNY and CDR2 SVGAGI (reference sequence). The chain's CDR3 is CASSYIRGMNTEAFF. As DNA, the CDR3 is TGTGCCAGCAGTTACATACGGGGGATGAACACTGAAGCTTTCTTT.

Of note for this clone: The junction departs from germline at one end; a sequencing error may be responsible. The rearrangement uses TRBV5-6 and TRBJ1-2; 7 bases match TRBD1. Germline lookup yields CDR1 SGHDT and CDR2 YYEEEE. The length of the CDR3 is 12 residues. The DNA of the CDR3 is TGTGCCAGCAGCCCGATAAGAGGGACAGACATCTTC. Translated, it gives CASSPIRGTDIF.

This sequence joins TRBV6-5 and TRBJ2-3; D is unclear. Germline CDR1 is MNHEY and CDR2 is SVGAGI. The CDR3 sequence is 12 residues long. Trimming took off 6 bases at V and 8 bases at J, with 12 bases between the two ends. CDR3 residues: CASRNGLGTQYF. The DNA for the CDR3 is TGTGCCAGCAGAAACGGGTTAGGTACGCAGTATTTT.

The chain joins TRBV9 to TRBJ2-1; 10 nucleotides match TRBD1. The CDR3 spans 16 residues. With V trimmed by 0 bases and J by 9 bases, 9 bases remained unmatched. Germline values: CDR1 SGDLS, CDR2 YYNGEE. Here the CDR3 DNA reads TGTGCCAGCAGCGTAGAGCCGGGACAGGGGAGCTCTGAGCAGTTCTTC. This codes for CASSVEPGQGSSEQFF.

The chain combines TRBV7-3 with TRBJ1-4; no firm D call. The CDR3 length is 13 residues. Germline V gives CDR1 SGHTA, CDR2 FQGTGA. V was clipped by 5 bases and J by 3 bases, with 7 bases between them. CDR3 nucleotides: TGTGCCAGCAGCAGGCCTTCTAATGAAAAACTGTTTTTT. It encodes CASSRPSNEKLFF.

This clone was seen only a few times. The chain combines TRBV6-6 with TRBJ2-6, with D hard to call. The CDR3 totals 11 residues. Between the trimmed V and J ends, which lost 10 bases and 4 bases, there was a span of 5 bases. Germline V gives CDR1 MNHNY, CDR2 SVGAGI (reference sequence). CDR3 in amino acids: CATRGANVLTF. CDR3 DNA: TGTGCCACCCGAGGGGCCAACGTCCTGACTTTC.

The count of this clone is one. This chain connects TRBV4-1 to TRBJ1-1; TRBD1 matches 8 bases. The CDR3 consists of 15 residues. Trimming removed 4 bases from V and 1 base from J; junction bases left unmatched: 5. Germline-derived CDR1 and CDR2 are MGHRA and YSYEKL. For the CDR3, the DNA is TGCGCCAGCAGCCGTAGCGGACAGGGGAACACTGAAGCTTTCTTT. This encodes CASSRSGQGNTEAFF.

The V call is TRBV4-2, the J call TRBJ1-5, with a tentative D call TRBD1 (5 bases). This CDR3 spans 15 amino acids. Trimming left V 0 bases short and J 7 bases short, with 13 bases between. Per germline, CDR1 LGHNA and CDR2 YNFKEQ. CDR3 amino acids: CASSQDGGLEQPQHF. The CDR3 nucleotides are TGTGCCAGCAGCCAAGATGGGGGGTTGGAGCAGCCCCAGCATTTT.

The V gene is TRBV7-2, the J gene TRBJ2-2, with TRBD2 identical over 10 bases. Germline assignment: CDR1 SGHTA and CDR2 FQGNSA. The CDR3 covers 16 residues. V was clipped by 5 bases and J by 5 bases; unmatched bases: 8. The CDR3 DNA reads TGTGCCAGCAGCCCCCGAGCGGGAGGGATGACCGGGGAGCTGTTTTTT. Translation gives CASSPRAGGMTGELFF.